Described below is a single T cell receptor (beta chain) sequence and its context. Its antigen is as yet unknown. Peripheral blood samples of 9 to 10 milliliters were drawn from each donor. These data belong to a study of blood T cells in healthy people across ages. Together with a sample-barcoded 5' primer, a J-beta primer mix was included in a second PCR lasting about 7 to 11 cycles. TCRdb re-called the 5' RACE reads with MiXCR, one entry per CDR3 protein. The data hold under 1,100,000 distinct CDR3 sequences, with 20% to 25% observed a single time. General study points: Total diversity from one million sequenced T cells was likely underestimated. Roughly linear age-related decline in beta diversity appeared, significant by age approximately 40.

These data also formed part of another study, on T cells of mothers and their children.

The receptor was isolated from a girl aged 2-10 years in good health. Sequencing input: blood.

CDR3 nucleotides: TGCAGCGTTGAAATGGAAGGAGCCAAAAACATTCAGTACTTC. It specifies CSVEMEGAKNIQYF. The chain combines TRBV29-1 with TRBJ2-4, with D uncertain. This CDR3 comprises 14 residues. The ends were cut back, 2 bases at V and 0 bases at J, with 8 bases in the middle. From germline, CDR1 is SQVTM and CDR2 ANQGSEA. Based on the CDR3 plus reference TRBV29-1 and TRBJ2-4, the full variable domain is SAVISQKPSRDICQRGTSLTIQCQVDSQVTMMFWYRQQPGQSLTLIATANQGSEATYESGFVIDKFPISRPNLTFSTLTVSNMSPEDSSIYLCSVEMEGAKNIQYFGAGTRLSVL.